The rows below give T cell receptor beta chains drawn from one sample of a study of T cell repertoires in cytomegalovirus infection. TCRdb reprocessed the reads with MiXCR, giving one entry per CDR3 protein. The sample records roughly 280,000 distinct CDR3 sequences, approximately 13% being singletons. Specimen: PBMCs. Receptors originate from a human donor in good health (CMV status not recorded). Some clones in this sample may be carry-over from other donors' samples. Each CDR3 is given with its conserved first and last residue. Expanded clones are given a class, and other clones once, few, many or no size at all.

size	V	CDR3
many	TRBV6-1	CASSEEVTGQFF
.	TRBV5-5	CASSQGGRNTIYF
.	TRBV12-3/TRBV12-4	CASRPTGAGYGYTF
many	TRBV7-2	CASSLLRGGTDTQYF
once	TRBV5-1	CASSLDSHNSPLHF
.	TRBV28	CASTLGSYDPPLHF
.	TRBV20-1	CSARGGSIDTQYF
many	TRBV5-4	CASSDRGSTNEKLFF
many	TRBV28	CASSTSRQRNTEAFF
many	TRBV7-2	CASSLVAVQNTEAFF
many	TRBV11-3	CASSFATVGEQFF
.	TRBV2	CASSEVRGPGTEAFF
many	TRBV7-2	CASSPGALYQETQYF
.	TRBV18	CASSPWTGDLSTEAFF
few	TRBV20-1	CSARDKTGGGGYTF
many	TRBV19	CAAESDTRRDTGELFF
few	TRBV19	CASSPTSRGRHEQFF
.	TRBV11-2	CASSLTSGPSSYNEQFF
many	TRBV28	CASSFQLSSYNEQFF
many	TRBV5-5	CASSLTGWGNTEAFF